The rows below give T cell receptor beta chains drawn from one sample of a study of cytomegalovirus exposure and HLA in healthy donors. TCRdb's copy holds only in-frame clones and misses some; the assay was immunoSEQ multiplex PCR. The top ten hold 1.4% of the sample, which has approximately 180,000 clones, around nine tenths seen once. Source material: PBMCs. These receptors were taken from a woman in her twenties or thirties in good health and CMV-seronegative. Both conserved end residues are part of each CDR3. D genes are given only for firm matches. The listing skips clone size in some rows; elsewhere it reads once, few, many or a size class.

clone_size d_call j_call v_call cdr3_nt cdr3_aa
- TRBD2 TRBJ2-3 TRBV5-1 TGCGCCAGCAAAGTTCCGCGGGGGGGCGAAGATACGCAGTATTTT CASKVPRGGEDTQYF
few TRBD1 TRBJ1-2 TRBV27 TGTGCCAGCAGGAACGACAGGGGGCCCGGCTACACCTTC CASRNDRGPGYTF
- TRBD2 TRBJ2-1 TRBV11-2 TGTGCCAGCAGCTACCTATCGTTCCGGGGGGGACACAATGAGCAGTTCTTC CASSYLSFRGGHNEQFF
- - TRBJ1-1 TRBV4-1 TGCGCCAGCAGTACTCTAGGGGTAAGGAACACTGAAGCTTTCTTT CASSTLGVRNTEAFF
- - TRBJ1-1 TRBV18 TGTGCCAGCTCTAACACCGTAGCTGGCACTGAAGCTTTCTTT CASSNTVAGTEAFF
- - TRBJ2-7 TRBV15 TGTGCCACCAGCAGAGAGATTGGGACACGTAGCGAGCAGTACTTC CATSREIGTRSEQYF
few - TRBJ1-2 TRBV7-9 TGTGCCAGCAGCTTAGCGCTCGGGGGGAATGGCTACACCTTC CASSLALGGNGYTF
- TRBD1 TRBJ1-2 TRBV5-4 TGTGCCAGCAGCGGACGGGACAGGGGGCAGGGCTACACCTTC CASSGRDRGQGYTF
- TRBD1 TRBJ2-5 TRBV25-1 TGTGCCAGCAGTACCGGACAGGGGCTTGGAGATGTGGGGAAGACCCAGTACTTC CASSTGQGLGDVGKTQYF
- - TRBJ2-1 TRBV30 TGTGCCTGGAGTGTACTCTCGAGTTCCCGGGAGCAGTTCTTC CAWSVLSSSREQFF
- TRBD1 TRBJ2-6 TRBV9 TGTGCCAGCAGCGTCGACCGGGACAGGGTCTTAATTGGGGCCAACGTCCTGACTTTC CASSVDRDRVLIGANVLTF
- - TRBJ1-5 TRBV7-2 TGTGCCAGCAGCTTATCCGGGGGGAGCAATCAGCCCCAGCATTTT CASSLSGGSNQPQHF
few - TRBJ1-2 TRBV5-6 TGTGCCAGCAGCTTGAAAGGGGATGGCTACACCTTC CASSLKGDGYTF
- - TRBJ2-7 TRBV27 TGTGCCAGCAGTTTTACAGGGAAAAGCTCCTACGAGCAGTACTTC CASSFTGKSSYEQYF
- - TRBJ1-4 TRBV4-3 TGCGCCAGCAGCCAAGGAGGGTTCCCCATTGAAAAACTGTTTTTT CASSQGGFPIEKLFF
once - TRBJ2-5 TRBV5-1 TGCGCCAGCAGCTCACTCACCGGGGAACTCCGTCCGGGGACCCAGTACTTC CASSSLTGELRPGTQYF
- TRBD1 TRBJ1-2 TRBV5-4 TGTGCCAGCAGCCCGGACAGGGGGTTCTATGGCTACACCTTC CASSPDRGFYGYTF
once - TRBJ2-3 TRBV20-1 TGCAGTGCTAGAAGCTCAGATACGCAGTATTTT CSARSSDTQYF
- TRBD1 TRBJ2-7 TRBV4-3 TGCGCCAGCAGCTCCAGGACAGGACGTGTCTATCCCTACGAGCAGTACTTC CASSSRTGRVYPYEQYF
- - TRBJ1-2 TRBV7-9 TGTGCCAGCAGCTTAGGCGTGGAGAGAATATGGCATGGCTACACCTTC CASSLGVERIWHGYTF
- - TRBJ1-1 TRBV7-9 TGTGCCAGCAGGGTAACAGGTTCGAGGACTGAAGCTTTCTTT CASRVTGSRTEAFF
- TRBD2 TRBJ2-7 TRBV5-5 TGTGCCAGCAGCACGGTAGCGGGGGGTACCTACGAGCAGTACTTC CASSTVAGGTYEQYF
- TRBD1 TRBJ1-1 TRBV18 TGTGCCAGCTCATTGGACAGGGGGCCAGGGAACGAAGCTTTCTTT CASSLDRGPGNEAFF
once - TRBJ1-4 TRBV7-2 TGTGCCAGCAGCTTGGGTTGGGGGGCTAATGAAAAACTGTTTTTT CASSLGWGANEKLFF
few TRBD1 TRBJ1-4 TRBV6-1 TGTGCCAGCAGTGAAGTGGGACAGATCAATGAAAAACTGTTTTTT CASSEVGQINEKLFF
- TRBD1 TRBJ2-2 TRBV10-1 TGCGCCAGCAGGGACGCAGGGGGCACCGGGGAGCTGTTTTTT CASRDAGGTGELFF
- - TRBJ2-3 TRBV6-6 TGTGCCAGCAGTTACTCCTTCTCCCCCACAGATACGCAGTATTTT CASSYSFSPTDTQYF
few - TRBJ1-1 TRBV19 TGTGCCAGTAGTTCACAGGCGAACACTGAAGCTTTCTTT CASSSQANTEAFF
- TRBD2 TRBJ2-5 TRBV11-3 TGTGCCAGCCGACCGGGGGGACCCTCCTCCCCCTCGAAGACCCAGTACTTC CASRPGGPSSPSKTQYF
- - TRBJ2-7 TRBV6-1 TGTGCCAGCAGTGACGACTCCCGCGGGGAGCAGTACTTC CASSDDSRGEQYF
- TRBD2 TRBJ2-1 TRBV11-2 TGTGCCAGCAGCTTAGTGGGACTAGCGGGGCTCGACAATGAGCAGTTCTTC CASSLVGLAGLDNEQFF
- TRBD2 TRBJ2-7 TRBV19 TGTGCCAGTAGTCTCGGGGGGAGGGACGAGCAGTACTTC CASSLGGRDEQYF